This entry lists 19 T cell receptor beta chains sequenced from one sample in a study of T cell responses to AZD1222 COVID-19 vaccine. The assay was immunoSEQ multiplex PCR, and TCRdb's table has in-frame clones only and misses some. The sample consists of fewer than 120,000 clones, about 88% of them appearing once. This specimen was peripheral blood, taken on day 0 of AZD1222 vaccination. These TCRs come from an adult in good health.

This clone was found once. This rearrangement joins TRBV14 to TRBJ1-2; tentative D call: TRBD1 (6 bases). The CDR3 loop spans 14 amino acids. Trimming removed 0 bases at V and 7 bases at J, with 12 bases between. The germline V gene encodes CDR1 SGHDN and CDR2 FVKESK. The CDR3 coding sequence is TGTGCCAGCAGCCAAGACTGGGGACACTCTGGCTACACCTTC. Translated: CASSQDWGHSGYTF.

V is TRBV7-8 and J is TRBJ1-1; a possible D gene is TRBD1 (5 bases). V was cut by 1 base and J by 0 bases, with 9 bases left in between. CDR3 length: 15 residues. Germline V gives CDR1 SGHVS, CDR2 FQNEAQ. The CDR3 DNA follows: TGTGCCAGCAGCTTAGAGGGACGGTTGAACACTGAAGCTTTCTTT. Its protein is CASSLEGRLNTEAFF.

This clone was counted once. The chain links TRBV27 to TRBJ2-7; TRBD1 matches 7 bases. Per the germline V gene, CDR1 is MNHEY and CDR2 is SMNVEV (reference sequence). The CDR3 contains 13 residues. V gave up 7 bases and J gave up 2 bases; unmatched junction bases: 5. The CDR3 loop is CASKRTGPYEQYF. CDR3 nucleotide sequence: TGTGCCAGCAAGAGGACAGGACCCTACGAGCAGTACTTC.

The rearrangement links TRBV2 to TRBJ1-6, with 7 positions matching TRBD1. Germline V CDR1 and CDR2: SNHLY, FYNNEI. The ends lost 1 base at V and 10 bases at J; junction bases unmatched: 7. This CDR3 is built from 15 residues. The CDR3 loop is CASSEGVGTVSPLHF. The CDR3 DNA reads TGTGCCAGCAGTGAAGGGGTCGGGACAGTGTCACCCCTCCACTTT. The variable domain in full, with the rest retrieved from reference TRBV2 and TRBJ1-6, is EPEVTQTPSHQVTQMGQEVILRCVPISNHLYFYWYRQILGQKVEFLVSFYNNEISEKSEIFDDQFSVERPDGSNFTLKIRSTKLEDSAMYFCASSEGVGTVSPLHFGNGTRLTVT.

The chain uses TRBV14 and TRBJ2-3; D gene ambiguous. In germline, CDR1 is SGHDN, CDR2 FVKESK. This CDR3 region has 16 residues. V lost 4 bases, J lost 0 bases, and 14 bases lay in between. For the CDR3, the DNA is TGTGCCAGCAGCCGAGAGGACGCGTTTAGCACAGATACGCAGTATTTT. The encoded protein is CASSREDAFSTDTQYF.

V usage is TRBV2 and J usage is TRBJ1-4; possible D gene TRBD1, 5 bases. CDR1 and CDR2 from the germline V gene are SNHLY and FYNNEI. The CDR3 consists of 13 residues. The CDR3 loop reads CASARDRNEKLFF. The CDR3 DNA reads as TGTGCGTCAGCGAGGGACCGTAATGAAAAACTGTTTTTT. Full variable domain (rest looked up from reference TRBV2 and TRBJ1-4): EPEVTQTPSHQVTQMGQEVILRCVPISNHLYFYWYRQILGQKVEFLVSFYNNEISEKSEIFDDQFSVERPDGSNFTLKIRSTKLEDSAMYFCASARDRNEKLFFGSGTQLSVL.

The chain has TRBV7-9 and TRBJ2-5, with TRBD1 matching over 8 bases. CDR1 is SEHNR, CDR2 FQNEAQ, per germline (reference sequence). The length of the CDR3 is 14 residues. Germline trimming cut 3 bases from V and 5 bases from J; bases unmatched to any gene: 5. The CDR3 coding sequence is TGTGCCAGCAGCTTTCAGGGGGCACAGGAGACCCAGTACTTC. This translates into CASSFQGAQETQYF.

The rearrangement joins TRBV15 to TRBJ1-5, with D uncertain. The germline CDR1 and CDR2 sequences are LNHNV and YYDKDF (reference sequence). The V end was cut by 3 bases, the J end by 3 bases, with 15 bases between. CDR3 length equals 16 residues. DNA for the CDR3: TGTGCCACCAGCAGGTTCGGGGTAGAGGACAATCAGCCCCAGCATTTT. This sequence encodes CATSRFGVEDNQPQHF.

The CDR3 DNA follows: TGTGCCTGGAGTAGGGGACAGGACAATGAGCAGTTCTTC. Protein product: CAWSRGQDNEQFF. The rearrangement joins TRBV30 to TRBJ2-1, with 8 bases fitting TRBD1. Germline V gene lookup returns CDR1 GTSNPN and CDR2 SVGIG (reference sequence). V gave up 2 bases and J gave up 5 bases; unmatched junction bases: 2. The CDR3 has 13 amino acids. Full variable domain (remainder filled in from reference TRBV30 and TRBJ2-1): SQTIHQWPATLVQPVGSPLSLECTVEGTSNPNLYWYRQAAGRGLQLLFYSVGIGQISSEVPQNLSASRPQDRQFILSSKKLLLSDSGFYLCAWSRGQDNEQFFGPGTRLTVL.

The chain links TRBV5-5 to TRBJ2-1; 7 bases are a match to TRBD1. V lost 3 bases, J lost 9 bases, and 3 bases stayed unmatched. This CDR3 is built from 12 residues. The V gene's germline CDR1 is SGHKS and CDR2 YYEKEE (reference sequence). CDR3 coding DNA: TGTGCCAGCAGCTCCGACAGGGTTGAGCAGTTCTTC. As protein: CASSSDRVEQFF.

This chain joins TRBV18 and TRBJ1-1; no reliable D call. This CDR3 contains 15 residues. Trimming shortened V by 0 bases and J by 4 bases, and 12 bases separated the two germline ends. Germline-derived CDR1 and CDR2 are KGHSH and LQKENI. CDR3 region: CASSPPNLRGTEAFF. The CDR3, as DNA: TGTGCCAGCTCACCACCGAATCTAAGAGGCACTGAAGCTTTCTTT.

DNA for the CDR3: TGCAGCGACATTAGCGGGAGTTACAATGAGCAGTTCTTC. The encoded protein is CSDISGSYNEQFF. The J gene is TRBJ2-1, the V gene TRBV29-1, with 9 nucleotides matching TRBD2. This CDR3 is 13 amino acids long. V shed 7 bases, J shed 4 bases, and the junction held 5 bases outside the gene matches. The germline gives CDR1 SQVTM, CDR2 ANQGSEA.

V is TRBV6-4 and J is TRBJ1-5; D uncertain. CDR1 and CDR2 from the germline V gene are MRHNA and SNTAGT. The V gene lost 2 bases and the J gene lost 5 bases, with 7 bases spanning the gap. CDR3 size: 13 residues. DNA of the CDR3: TGTGCCAGCAGTGACACTTGGGATCAGCCCCAGCATTTT. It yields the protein CASSDTWDQPQHF.

The CDR3 sequence: CASSLDPSRDEQFF. The CDR3 DNA is TGTGCCAGCAGCTTAGACCCTTCTAGAGATGAGCAGTTCTTC. V is TRBV11-3 and J is TRBJ2-1, with D unresolved. CDR3 length: 14 residues. V was shortened by 0 bases and J by 8 bases, with 11 bases between the two germline ends. Germline V gene sequence: CDR1 SGHNT, CDR2 YENEEA.

The CDR3 nucleotides read TGTGCCAGCAGTCTCCGACAGGCTCACTCTTCTGGAAACACCATATATTTT. Translation: CASSLRQAHSSGNTIYF. V and J are TRBV6-6 and TRBJ1-3; D might be TRBD1 (6 bases). The ends were cut back, 5 bases at V and 1 base at J, with 18 bases in the middle. The germline V gene encodes CDR1 MNHNY and CDR2 SVGAGI (reference sequence). The CDR3 loop spans 17 amino acids.

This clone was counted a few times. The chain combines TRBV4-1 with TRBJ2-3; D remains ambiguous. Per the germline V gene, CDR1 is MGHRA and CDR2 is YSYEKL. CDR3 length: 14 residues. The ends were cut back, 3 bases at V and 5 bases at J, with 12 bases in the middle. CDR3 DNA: TGCGCCAGCAGCCACTCAAACACGGGAGATACGCAGTATTTT. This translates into CASSHSNTGDTQYF.

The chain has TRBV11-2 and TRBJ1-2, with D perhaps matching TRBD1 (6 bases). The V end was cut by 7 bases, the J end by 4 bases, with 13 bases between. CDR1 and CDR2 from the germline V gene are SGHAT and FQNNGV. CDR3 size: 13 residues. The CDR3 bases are TGTGCCAGCACCCCATGGGGGGCCTATGGCTACACCTTC. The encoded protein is CASTPWGAYGYTF. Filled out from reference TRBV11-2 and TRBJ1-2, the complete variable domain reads EAGVAQSPRYKIIEKRQSVAFWCNPISGHATLYWYQQILGQGPKLLIQFQNNGVVDDSQLPKDRFSAERLKGVDSTLKIQPAKLEDSAVYLCASTPWGAYGYTFGSGTRLTVV.

CDR3: CASSFRSGRHYGYTF. The CDR3 DNA sequence: TGTGCCAGCAGCTTCCGTTCAGGACGGCACTATGGCTACACCTTC. The chain combines TRBV27 with TRBJ1-2, with D unresolved. Trimming stripped 6 bases from V and 3 bases from J, with 17 bases between. Germline loops: CDR1 MNHEY, CDR2 SMNVEV (reference sequence). The CDR3 loop spans 15 amino acids.

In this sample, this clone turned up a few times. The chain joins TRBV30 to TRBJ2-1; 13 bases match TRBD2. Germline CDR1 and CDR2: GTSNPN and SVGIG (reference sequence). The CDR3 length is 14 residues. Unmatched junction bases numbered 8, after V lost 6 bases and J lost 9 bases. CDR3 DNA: TGTGCCTGTCCGAGGACTAGCGGGGGTGGTGAGCAGTTCTTC. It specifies CACPRTSGGGEQFF. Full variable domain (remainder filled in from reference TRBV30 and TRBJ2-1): SQTIHQWPATLVQPVGSPLSLECTVEGTSNPNLYWYRQAAGRGLQLLFYSVGIGQISSEVPQNLSASRPQDRQFILSSKKLLLSDSGFYLCACPRTSGGGEQFFGPGTRLTVL.